The rows below give T cell receptor beta chains drawn from one sample of a study of post-analysis software for immune sequencing data. Using its own MiXCR run on the PCR reads, TCRdb lists one record per CDR3 protein. The sample records about 460,000 distinct CDR3 sequences, roughly 46% being singletons. Sample: blood. All receptors come from a girl between 10 and 17 years old with multiple sclerosis. CDR3s include the opening cysteine and the closing phenylalanine or tryptophan. Fields, in order: V gene, J gene, CDR3 protein.

v_gene: TRBV6-2/TRBV6-3
j_gene: .
CDR3aa: CASSPRDRGGHEQYF

v_gene: TRBV7-2
j_gene: TRBJ2-7
CDR3aa: CASSLVGNGQGEQYF

v_gene: TRBV28
j_gene: TRBJ2-7
CDR3aa: CASSPPIEGNYEQYF

v_gene: TRBV12-3/TRBV12-4
j_gene: TRBJ1-2
CDR3aa: CASSSYGQGIYGYTF

v_gene: TRBV5-1
j_gene: TRBJ2-4
CDR3aa: CASSRKGLRAKNIQYF

v_gene: TRBV29-1
j_gene: TRBJ2-4
CDR3aa: CSAEPGETRYF

v_gene: TRBV7-9
j_gene: TRBJ2-3
CDR3aa: CASSLEWSTDTQYF

v_gene: TRBV29-1
j_gene: TRBJ2-7
CDR3aa: CSVEVGDGSYEQYF

v_gene: TRBV29-1
j_gene: TRBJ2-5
CDR3aa: CSAGGGHSWGETQYF

v_gene: TRBV3-1
j_gene: TRBJ2-1
CDR3aa: CASSGLAGSGEQFF

v_gene: TRBV7-9
j_gene: TRBJ2-7
CDR3aa: CASSTRTVYEQYF

v_gene: TRBV6-2/TRBV6-3
j_gene: TRBJ2-1
CDR3aa: CASSAPGQGRGEQFF

v_gene: TRBV15
j_gene: TRBJ2-3
CDR3aa: CATSSPPRTGATDTQYF

v_gene: TRBV7-9
j_gene: TRBJ2-5
CDR3aa: CASSVFGETQYF

v_gene: TRBV20-1
j_gene: TRBJ2-5
CDR3aa: CSADRRGREQYF

v_gene: TRBV28
j_gene: TRBJ1-1
CDR3aa: CASSDLAPYEAFF

v_gene: TRBV7-7
j_gene: TRBJ2-3
CDR3aa: CASSLSAGDTDTQYF

v_gene: TRBV12-3/TRBV12-4
j_gene: TRBJ2-4
CDR3aa: CASSPGLAGERHIQYF

v_gene: TRBV2
j_gene: TRBJ2-7
CDR3aa: CASRTRGMAYEQYF

v_gene: TRBV6-5
j_gene: TRBJ1-2
CDR3aa: CASGRVSGYTF

v_gene: TRBV29-1
j_gene: TRBJ2-1
CDR3aa: CSVEAPGLAGATNEQFF

v_gene: TRBV28
j_gene: TRBJ2-7
CDR3aa: CAISLVASGSYEQYF

v_gene: TRBV4-1
j_gene: TRBJ2-5
CDR3aa: CASTQVAAGGRETQYF

v_gene: TRBV28
j_gene: .
CDR3aa: CASSLPGTGRYEQYF

v_gene: TRBV21-1
j_gene: TRBJ2-1
CDR3aa: CASSKVGCSRGPDPEGYNEQFF

v_gene: TRBV3-1
j_gene: TRBJ1-5
CDR3aa: CASSQSRDQPQHF

v_gene: TRBV5-1
j_gene: TRBJ2-1
CDR3aa: CASSYLTGEYEQFF

v_gene: TRBV28
j_gene: TRBJ2-1
CDR3aa: CASRARTSGNNEQFF

v_gene: TRBV4-1
j_gene: TRBJ1-1
CDR3aa: CASSQDNRVGLEAFF

v_gene: TRBV3-1
j_gene: TRBJ2-1
CDR3aa: CASSQERRYNEQFF

v_gene: TRBV2
j_gene: TRBJ2-2
CDR3aa: CASIKDRDTGELFF

v_gene: TRBV5-1
j_gene: TRBJ2-7
CDR3aa: CASSPREDSGRQGGIQYF

v_gene: TRBV6-6
j_gene: TRBJ2-7
CDR3aa: CASRTGIEQYF

v_gene: TRBV5-1
j_gene: TRBJ2-7
CDR3aa: CASSFERAYEQYF

v_gene: TRBV29-1
j_gene: TRBJ2-3
CDR3aa: CSVVGRGYSTDTQYF

v_gene: TRBV6-5
j_gene: TRBJ1-1
CDR3aa: CASITGTGGTEAFF

v_gene: TRBV4-1
j_gene: TRBJ2-5
CDR3aa: CASSQDPERETQYF

v_gene: TRBV7-3
j_gene: TRBJ2-7
CDR3aa: CASSLTGYDEQYF

v_gene: TRBV24-1
j_gene: TRBJ2-5
CDR3aa: CATSDRSRVGEETQYF

v_gene: TRBV28
j_gene: TRBJ2-5
CDR3aa: CASRRGQGFALRETQYF

v_gene: TRBV20-1
j_gene: TRBJ1-2
CDR3aa: CSARRDRDMDGYTF

v_gene: TRBV20-1
j_gene: TRBJ2-3
CDR3aa: CSAFPNTDTQYF

v_gene: TRBV6-1
j_gene: TRBJ2-7
CDR3aa: CASSERLAGTYEQYF

v_gene: TRBV2
j_gene: TRBJ2-1
CDR3aa: CASSGGPKHNEQFF

v_gene: TRBV20-1
j_gene: TRBJ2-3
CDR3aa: CSALRGLAGGFGADTQYF

v_gene: TRBV5-6
j_gene: TRBJ2-2
CDR3aa: CASSPDRTGELFF

v_gene: TRBV7-3
j_gene: TRBJ2-1
CDR3aa: CASSTWERILFF

v_gene: TRBV20-1
j_gene: TRBJ2-7
CDR3aa: CSAAGLASYEQYF